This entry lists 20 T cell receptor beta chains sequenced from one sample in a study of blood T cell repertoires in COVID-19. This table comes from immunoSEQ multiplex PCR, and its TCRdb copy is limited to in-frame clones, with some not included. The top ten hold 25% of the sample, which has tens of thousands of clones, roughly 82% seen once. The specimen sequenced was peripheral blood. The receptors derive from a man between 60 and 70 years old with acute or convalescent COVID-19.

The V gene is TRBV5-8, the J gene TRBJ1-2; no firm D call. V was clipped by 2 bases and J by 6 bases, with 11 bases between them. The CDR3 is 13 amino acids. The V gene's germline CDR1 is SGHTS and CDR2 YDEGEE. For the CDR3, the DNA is TGTGCCAGCAGCTTCACAGCACTGGATGGCTACACCTTC. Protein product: CASSFTALDGYTF.

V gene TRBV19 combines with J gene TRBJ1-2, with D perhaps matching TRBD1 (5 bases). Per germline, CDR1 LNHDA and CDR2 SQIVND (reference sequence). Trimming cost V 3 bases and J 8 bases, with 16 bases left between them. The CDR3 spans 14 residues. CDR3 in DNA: TGTGCCAGTAGTATGCCGGGACTTTCGCAGGGCTACACCTTC. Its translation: CASSMPGLSQGYTF. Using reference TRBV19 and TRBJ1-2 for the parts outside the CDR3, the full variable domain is DGGITQSPKYLFRKEGQNVTLSCEQNLNHDAMYWYRQDPGQGLRLIYYSQIVNDFQKGDIAEGYSVSREKKESFPLTVTSAQKNPTAFYLCASSMPGLSQGYTFGSGTRLTVV.

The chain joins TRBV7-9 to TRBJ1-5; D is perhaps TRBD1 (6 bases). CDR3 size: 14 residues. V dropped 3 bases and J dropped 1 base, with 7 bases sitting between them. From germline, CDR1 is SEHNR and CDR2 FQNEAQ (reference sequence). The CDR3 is CASSFGQSNQPQHF. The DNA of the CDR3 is TGTGCCAGCAGCTTCGGACAGAGCAATCAGCCCCAGCATTTT. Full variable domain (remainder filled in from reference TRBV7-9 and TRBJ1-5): DTGVSQNPRHKITKRGQNVTFRCDPISEHNRLYWYRQTLGQGPEFLTYFQNEAQLEKSRLLSDRFSAERPKGSFSTLEIQRTEQGDSAMYLCASSFGQSNQPQHFGDGTRLSIL.

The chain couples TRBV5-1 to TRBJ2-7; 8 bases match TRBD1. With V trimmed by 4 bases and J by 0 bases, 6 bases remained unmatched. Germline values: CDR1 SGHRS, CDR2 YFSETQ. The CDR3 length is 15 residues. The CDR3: CASSGGQGFSYEQYF. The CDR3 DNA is TGCGCCAGCAGCGGTGGACAGGGTTTCTCCTACGAGCAGTACTTC.

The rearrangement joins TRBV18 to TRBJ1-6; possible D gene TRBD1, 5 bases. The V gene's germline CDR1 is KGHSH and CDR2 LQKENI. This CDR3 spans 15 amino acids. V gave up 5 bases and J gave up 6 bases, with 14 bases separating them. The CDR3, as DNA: TGTGCCAGCTCATGGGACTCGCCCGGTAATTCACCCCTCCACTTT. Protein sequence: CASSWDSPGNSPLHF. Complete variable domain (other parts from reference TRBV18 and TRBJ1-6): NAGVMQNPRHLVRRRGQEARLRCSPMKGHSHVYWYRQLPEEGLKFMVYLQKENIIDESGMPKERFSAEFPKEGPSILRIQQVVRGDSAAYFCASSWDSPGNSPLHFGNGTRLTVT.

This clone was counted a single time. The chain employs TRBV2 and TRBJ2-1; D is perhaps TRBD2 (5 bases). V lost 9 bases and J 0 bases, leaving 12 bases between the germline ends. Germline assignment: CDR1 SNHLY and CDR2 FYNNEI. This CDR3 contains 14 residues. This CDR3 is CASGRGNSYNEQFF. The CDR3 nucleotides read TGTGCCAGTGGACGGGGAAACTCCTACAATGAGCAGTTCTTC.

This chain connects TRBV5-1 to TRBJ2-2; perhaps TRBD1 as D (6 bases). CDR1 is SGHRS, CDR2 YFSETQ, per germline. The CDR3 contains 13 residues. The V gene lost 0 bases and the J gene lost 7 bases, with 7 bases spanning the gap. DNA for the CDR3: TGCGCCAGCAGCTTGGACAGGGACGGGGAGCTGTTTTTT. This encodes CASSLDRDGELFF.

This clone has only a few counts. The CDR3 DNA reads TGTGCCAGCAGCCTGACAGGGATGAACACTGAAGCTTTCTTT. The encoded protein is CASSLTGMNTEAFF. The genes are TRBV3-1 (or the pseudogene TRBV3-2) and TRBJ1-1; 7 bases align to TRBD1. The CDR3 spans 14 residues. V lost 4 bases, J lost 0 bases, and 2 bases stayed unmatched. The V gene's germline CDR1 is LGHDT and CDR2 YNNKEL (reference sequence).

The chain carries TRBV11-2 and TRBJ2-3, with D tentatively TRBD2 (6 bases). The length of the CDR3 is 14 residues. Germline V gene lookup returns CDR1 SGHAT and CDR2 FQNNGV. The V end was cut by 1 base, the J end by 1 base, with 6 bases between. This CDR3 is CASSLGGGTDTQYF. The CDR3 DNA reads TGTGCCAGCAGCTTAGGCGGGGGCACAGATACGCAGTATTTT. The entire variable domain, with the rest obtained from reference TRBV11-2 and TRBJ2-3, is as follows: EAGVAQSPRYKIIEKRQSVAFWCNPISGHATLYWYQQILGQGPKLLIQFQNNGVVDDSQLPKDRFSAERLKGVDSTLKIQPAKLEDSAVYLCASSLGGGTDTQYFGPGTRLTVL.

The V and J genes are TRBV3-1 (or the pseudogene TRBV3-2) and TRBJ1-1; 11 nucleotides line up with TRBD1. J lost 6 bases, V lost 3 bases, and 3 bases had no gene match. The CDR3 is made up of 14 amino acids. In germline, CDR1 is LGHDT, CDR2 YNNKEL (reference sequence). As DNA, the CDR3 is TGTGCCAGCAGCCACCCGGGACAGGGGGCTGAAGCTTTCTTT. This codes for CASSHPGQGAEAFF.

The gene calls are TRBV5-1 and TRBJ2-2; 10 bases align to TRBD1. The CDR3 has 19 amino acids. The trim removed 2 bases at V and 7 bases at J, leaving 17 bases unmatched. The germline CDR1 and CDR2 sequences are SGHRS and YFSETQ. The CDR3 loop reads CASSFSLLRQGAGIGELFF. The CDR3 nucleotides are TGCGCCAGCAGCTTCTCCCTACTGAGACAGGGGGCCGGGATCGGGGAGCTGTTTTTT.

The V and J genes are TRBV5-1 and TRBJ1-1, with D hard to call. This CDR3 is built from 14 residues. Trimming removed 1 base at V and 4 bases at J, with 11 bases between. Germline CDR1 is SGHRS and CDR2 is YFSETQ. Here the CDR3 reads CASSLTPTSTEAFF. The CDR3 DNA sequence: TGCGCCAGCAGCTTGACTCCAACGAGCACTGAAGCTTTCTTT.

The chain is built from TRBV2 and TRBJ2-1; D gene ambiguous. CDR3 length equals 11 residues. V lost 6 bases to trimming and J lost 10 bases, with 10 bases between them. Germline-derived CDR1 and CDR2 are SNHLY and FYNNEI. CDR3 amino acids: CASSVILEQFF. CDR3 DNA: TGTGCCAGCAGCGTTATATTGGAGCAGTTCTTC. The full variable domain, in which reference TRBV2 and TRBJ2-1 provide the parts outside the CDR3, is EPEVTQTPSHQVTQMGQEVILRCVPISNHLYFYWYRQILGQKVEFLVSFYNNEISEKSEIFDDQFSVERPDGSNFTLKIRSTKLEDSAMYFCASSVILEQFFGPGTRLTVL.

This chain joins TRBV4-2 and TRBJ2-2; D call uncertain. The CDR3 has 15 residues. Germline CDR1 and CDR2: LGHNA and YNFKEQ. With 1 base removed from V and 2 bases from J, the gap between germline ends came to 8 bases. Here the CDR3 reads CASSQAPGNTGELFF. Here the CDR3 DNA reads TGTGCCAGCAGCCAAGCTCCAGGCAACACCGGGGAGCTGTTTTTT.

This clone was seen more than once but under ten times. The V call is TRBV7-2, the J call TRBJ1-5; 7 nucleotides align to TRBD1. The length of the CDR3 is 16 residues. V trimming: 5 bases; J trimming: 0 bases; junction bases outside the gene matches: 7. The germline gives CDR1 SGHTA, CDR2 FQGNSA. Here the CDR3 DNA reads TGTGCCAGCAGCCCCGGAAAGGGGGCTAGCAATCAGCCCCAGCATTTT. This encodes CASSPGKGASNQPQHF. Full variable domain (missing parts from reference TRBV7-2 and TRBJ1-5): GAGVSQSPSNKVTEKGKDVELRCDPISGHTALYWYRQSLGQGLEFLIYFQGNSAPDKSGLPSDRFSAERTGGSVSTLTIQRTQQEDSAVYLCASSPGKGASNQPQHFGDGTRLSIL.

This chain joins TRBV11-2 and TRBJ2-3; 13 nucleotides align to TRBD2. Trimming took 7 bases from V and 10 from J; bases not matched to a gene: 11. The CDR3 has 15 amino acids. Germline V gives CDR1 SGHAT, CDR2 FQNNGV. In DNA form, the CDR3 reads TGTGCCAGCATCTCAACTAGCGGGGGGGCCGCTGCGCAGTATTTT. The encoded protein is CASISTSGGAAAQYF.

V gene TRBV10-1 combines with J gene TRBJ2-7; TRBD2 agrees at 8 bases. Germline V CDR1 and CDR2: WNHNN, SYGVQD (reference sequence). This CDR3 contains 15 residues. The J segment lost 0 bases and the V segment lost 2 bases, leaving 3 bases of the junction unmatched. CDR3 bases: TGCGCCAGCAGTGAGGAGCGGGGGAGCTCCTACGAGCAGTACGTC. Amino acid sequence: CASSEERGSSYEQYV.

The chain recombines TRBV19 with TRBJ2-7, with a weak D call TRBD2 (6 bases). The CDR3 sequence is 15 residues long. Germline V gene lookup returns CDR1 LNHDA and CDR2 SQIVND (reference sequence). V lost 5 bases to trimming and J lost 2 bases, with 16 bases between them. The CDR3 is CASSGKWDFAYEQYV. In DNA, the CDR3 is TGTGCCAGTAGTGGTAAATGGGACTTTGCCTACGAGCAGTACGTC.

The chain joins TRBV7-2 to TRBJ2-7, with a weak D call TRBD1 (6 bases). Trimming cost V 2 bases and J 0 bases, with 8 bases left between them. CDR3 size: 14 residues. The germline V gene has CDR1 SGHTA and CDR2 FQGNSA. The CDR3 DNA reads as TGTGCCAGCAGCTTAACAGGGATCTCCTACGAGCAGTACTTC. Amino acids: CASSLTGISYEQYF.

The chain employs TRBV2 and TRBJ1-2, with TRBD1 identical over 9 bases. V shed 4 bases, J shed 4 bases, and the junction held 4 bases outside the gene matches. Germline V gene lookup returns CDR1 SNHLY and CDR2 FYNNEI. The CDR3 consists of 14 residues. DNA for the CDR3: TGTGCCAGCAGTGGGGACAGGGATGGCTATGGCTACACCTTC. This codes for CASSGDRDGYGYTF.